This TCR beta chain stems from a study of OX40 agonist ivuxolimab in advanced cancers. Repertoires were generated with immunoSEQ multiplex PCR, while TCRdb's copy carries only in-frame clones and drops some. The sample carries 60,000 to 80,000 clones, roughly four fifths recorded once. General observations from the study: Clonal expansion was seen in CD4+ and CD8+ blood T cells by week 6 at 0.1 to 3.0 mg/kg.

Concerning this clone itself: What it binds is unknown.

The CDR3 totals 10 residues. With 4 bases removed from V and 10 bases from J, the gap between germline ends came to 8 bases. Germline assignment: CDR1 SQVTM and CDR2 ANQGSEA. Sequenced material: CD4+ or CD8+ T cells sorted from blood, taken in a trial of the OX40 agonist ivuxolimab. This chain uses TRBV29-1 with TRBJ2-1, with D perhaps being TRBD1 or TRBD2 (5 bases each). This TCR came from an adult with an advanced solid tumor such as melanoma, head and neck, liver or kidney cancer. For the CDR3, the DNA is TGCAGCGTTGGGGACGTGGAGCAGTTCTTC. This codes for CSVGDVEQFF.